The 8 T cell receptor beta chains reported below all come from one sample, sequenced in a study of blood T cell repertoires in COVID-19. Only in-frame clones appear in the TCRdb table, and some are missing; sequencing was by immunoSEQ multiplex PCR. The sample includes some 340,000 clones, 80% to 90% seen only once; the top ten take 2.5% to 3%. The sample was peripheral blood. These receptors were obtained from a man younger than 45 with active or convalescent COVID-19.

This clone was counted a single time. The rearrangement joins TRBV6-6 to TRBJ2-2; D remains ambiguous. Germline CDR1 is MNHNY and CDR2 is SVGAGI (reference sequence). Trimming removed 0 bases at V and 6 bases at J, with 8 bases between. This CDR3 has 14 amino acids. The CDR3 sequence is CASSYSGSPGELFF. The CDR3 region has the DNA TGTGCCAGCAGTTACTCCGGGTCCCCCGGGGAGCTGTTTTTT.

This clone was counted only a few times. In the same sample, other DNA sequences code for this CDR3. The CDR3 protein is CATSRDRGSNQPQHF. The CDR3 bases are TGTGCCACCAGCAGAGACAGGGGTAGCAATCAGCCCCAGCATTTT. This sequence joins TRBV15 and TRBJ1-5; D perhaps matches TRBD1 (6 bases). Germline V gene lookup returns CDR1 LNHNV and CDR2 YYDKDF (reference sequence). The CDR3 runs 15 residues. V was pared by 0 bases and J by 0 bases, with 6 bases between.

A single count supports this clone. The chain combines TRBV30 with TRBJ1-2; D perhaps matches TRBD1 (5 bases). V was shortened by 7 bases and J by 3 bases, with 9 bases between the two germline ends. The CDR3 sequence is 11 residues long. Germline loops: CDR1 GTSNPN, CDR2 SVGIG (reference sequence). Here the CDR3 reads CASATDYGYTF. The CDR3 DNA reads TGTGCCTCCGCGACAGACTATGGCTACACCTTC.

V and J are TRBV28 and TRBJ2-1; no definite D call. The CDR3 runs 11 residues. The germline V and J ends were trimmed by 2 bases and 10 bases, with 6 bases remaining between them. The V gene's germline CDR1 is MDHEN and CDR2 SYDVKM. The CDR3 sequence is CASSLVEEQFF. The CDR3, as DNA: TGTGCCAGCAGTTTAGTAGAAGAGCAGTTCTTC.

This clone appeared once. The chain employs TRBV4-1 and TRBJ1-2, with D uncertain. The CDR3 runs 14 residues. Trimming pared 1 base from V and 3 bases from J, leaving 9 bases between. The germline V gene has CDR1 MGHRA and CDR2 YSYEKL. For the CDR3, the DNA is TGCGCCAGCAGCCAAGCTGGTCGGGACTATGGCTACACCTTC. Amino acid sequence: CASSQAGRDYGYTF.

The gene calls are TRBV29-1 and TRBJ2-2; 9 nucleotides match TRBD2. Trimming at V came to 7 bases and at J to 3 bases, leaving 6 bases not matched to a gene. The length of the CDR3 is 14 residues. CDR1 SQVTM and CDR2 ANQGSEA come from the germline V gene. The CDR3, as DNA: TGCAGCGCATCACAGCGGGGGGACACCGGGGAGCTGTTTTTT. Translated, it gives CSASQRGDTGELFF.

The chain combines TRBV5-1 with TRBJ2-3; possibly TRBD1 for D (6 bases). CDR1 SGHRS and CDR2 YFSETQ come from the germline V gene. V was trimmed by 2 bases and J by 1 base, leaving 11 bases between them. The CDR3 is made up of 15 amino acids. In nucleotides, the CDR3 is TGCGCCAGCAGCTTTTGGACAGCGCGCACAGATACGCAGTATTTT. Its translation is CASSFWTARTDTQYF.

Written as DNA, the CDR3 is TGTGCCAGCAGCTTAGGACTAGCGGGATCTACTGGGAAATACGAGCAGTACTTC. Translated, it gives CASSLGLAGSTGKYEQYF. J is TRBJ2-7 and V is TRBV13; 10 bases are shared with TRBD2. J gave up 4 bases and V 0 bases, and 12 bases lay outside the gene matches. There are 18 residues in the CDR3. The V gene's germline CDR1 is PRHDT and CDR2 FYEKMQ (reference sequence). Full variable domain (remainder filled in from reference TRBV13 and TRBJ2-7): AAGVIQSPRHLIKEKRETATLKCYPIPRHDTVYWYQQGPGQDPQFLISFYEKMQSDKGSIPDRFSAQQFSDYHSELNMSSLELGDSALYFCASSLGLAGSTGKYEQYFGPGTRLTVT.